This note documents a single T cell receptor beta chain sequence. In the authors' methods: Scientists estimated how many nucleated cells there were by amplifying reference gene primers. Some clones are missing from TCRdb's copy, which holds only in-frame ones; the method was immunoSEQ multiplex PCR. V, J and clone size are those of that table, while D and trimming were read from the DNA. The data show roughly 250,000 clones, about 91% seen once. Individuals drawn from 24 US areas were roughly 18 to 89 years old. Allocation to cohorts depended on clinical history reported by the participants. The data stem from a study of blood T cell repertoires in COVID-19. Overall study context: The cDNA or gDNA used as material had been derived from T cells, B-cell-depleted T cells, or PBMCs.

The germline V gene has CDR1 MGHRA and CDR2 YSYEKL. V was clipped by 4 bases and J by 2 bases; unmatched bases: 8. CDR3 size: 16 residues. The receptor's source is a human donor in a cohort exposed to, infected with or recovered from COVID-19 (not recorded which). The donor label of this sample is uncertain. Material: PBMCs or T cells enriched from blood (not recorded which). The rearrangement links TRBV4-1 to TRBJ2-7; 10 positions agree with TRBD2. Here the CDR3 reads CASSPPLAGGTYEQYF. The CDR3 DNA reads TGCGCCAGCAGCCCTCCGTTAGCGGGGGGTACCTACGAGCAGTACTTC.